This TCR beta chain is drawn from a study of post-analysis software for immune sequencing data. As concerns this clonotype: What it recognizes is unknown.

Carried by the TCR beta cDNA libraries were unique molecular identifiers. Some 500,000 cDNA molecules were recovered from an input of about 0.9 to 11 million T cells. In TCRdb, the PCR reads were re-called with MiXCR into one record per CDR3 protein. Found here are some 690,000 distinct CDR3 sequences, more than 50% of them singletons; the top ten hold approximately 10%. Study-wide points: Samples prepared in the same batch strongly co-clustered by F measure. In patients, TRBV5-6, TRBV5-1 and TRBV20-1 belonged to five TRBV segments found more frequently than in controls. In multiple sclerosis, normalized Chao1 diversity was significantly below that of controls.

The CDR3 covers 15 residues. Germline CDR1 and CDR2: SGHRS and YFSETQ. V shed 0 bases and J 3 bases; nucleotides not matched to a gene: 4. Sequencing used blood. This TCR was sampled from a girl aged 2 to 10 with multiple sclerosis. V is TRBV5-1 and J is TRBJ1-2; TRBD1 matches 8 bases. Written as DNA, the CDR3 is TGCGCCAGCAGCTTGGAGGCAGGGGGCTACTATGGCTACACCTTC. As protein: CASSLEAGGYYGYTF.